These 19 T cell receptor beta chains were sequenced from one sample in a study of CD8 T cells in ankylosing spondylitis. Study results and caveats: Roughly eight highly homologous variants made up a TCR beta motif that seemed to typify ankylosing spondylitis blood.

Their antigens remain unidentified. TCRdb fed the 5' RACE reads into MiXCR, producing one record per CDR3 protein. The sample includes some 220,000 distinct CDR3 sequences, approximately 7.4% of them seen just once. Sequencing was performed on blood, either unsorted or a sorted T cell fraction (not recorded which). Receptor source: a male donor with ankylosing spondylitis.

The sample holds many counts of this clonotype. V and J are TRBV12-3 or TRBV12-4 and TRBJ1-2; 9 positions agree with TRBD1. The V gene end was trimmed by 5 bases and the J gene end by 8 bases; junction bases not matched to a gene: 3. CDR3 size: 12 residues. This CDR3 is CASSRDREGYTF. CDR3 in DNA: TGTGCCAGCAGTCGGGACAGGGAAGGCTACACCTTC.

This clonotype was detected ten times or more. The chain uses TRBV29-1 and TRBJ1-1; D remains ambiguous. Germline loops: CDR1 SQVTM, CDR2 ANQGSEA. The CDR3 is 13 residues long. V was clipped by 6 bases and J by 0 bases, with 11 bases between them. CDR3 region: CSVGGVLNTEAFF. CDR3 DNA: TGCAGCGTGGGAGGAGTTTTGAACACTGAAGCTTTCTTT.

The chain is built from TRBV29-1 and TRBJ2-3, with D perhaps TRBD2 (6 bases). V was cut by 7 bases and J by 7 bases, with 12 bases left in between. The length of the CDR3 is 11 residues. The germline V gene encodes CDR1 SQVTM and CDR2 ANQGSEA. The CDR3 DNA is TGCAGCGCGCGGGATAGTTATACGCAGTATTTT. Translated, it gives CSARDSYTQYF.

There are many counts of this clonotype. The J gene is TRBJ1-1, the V gene TRBV7-9, with 7 bases lining up with TRBD1. CDR1 is SEHNR, CDR2 FQNEAQ, per germline (reference sequence). J was trimmed by 1 base and V by 2 bases; bases with no gene match: 1. This CDR3 has 14 residues. CDR3 sequence reads: CASSLRDRNTEAFF. The CDR3 nucleotides are TGTGCCAGCAGCTTACGGGACAGGAACACTGAAGCTTTCTTT.

This clonotype showed up just a few times. V usage is TRBV4-2 and J usage is TRBJ1-6, with D possibly being TRBD1 (6 bases). The CDR3 has 13 residues. V gave up 6 bases and J gave up 7 bases, with 10 bases separating them. Germline V lookup: CDR1 LGHNA, CDR2 YNFKEQ. The CDR3, as DNA: TGTGCCAGCAGTCAGGACAGAAATTCACCCCTCCACTTT. Protein product: CASSQDRNSPLHF.

Ten or more counts support this clonotype. The V gene is TRBV27, the J gene TRBJ2-1; D is possibly TRBD2 (6 bases). The CDR3 totals 17 residues. Germline values: CDR1 MNHEY, CDR2 SMNVEV (reference sequence). Trimming stripped 5 bases from V and 6 bases from J, with 23 bases between. This chain's CDR3 is CASSPTSYGGRANEQFF. As DNA, the CDR3 is TGTGCCAGCAGTCCAACCTCGTACGGGGGTAGGGCCAATGAGCAGTTCTTC.

This clonotype has a handful of counts. The chain is built from TRBV7-2 and TRBJ2-7; D is perhaps TRBD1 (6 bases). The length of the CDR3 is 14 residues. Germline loops: CDR1 SGHTA, CDR2 FQGNSA. V was pared by 4 bases and J by 3 bases, with 13 bases between. This chain's CDR3 is CASSSPDSFYEQYF. DNA of the CDR3: TGTGCCAGCAGCTCCCCGGACAGCTTCTACGAGCAGTACTTC.

Many counts were recorded for this clonotype. The gene calls are TRBV20-1 and TRBJ2-2, with D hard to call. V lost 0 bases, J lost 5 bases, and 10 bases lay in between. Per the germline V gene, CDR1 is DFQATT and CDR2 is SNEGSKA (reference sequence). The CDR3 is made up of 14 amino acids. The CDR3, as DNA: TGCAGTGCTAGAGATCTGAAGCGAACCGGGGAGCTGTTTTTT. Translation gives CSARDLKRTGELFF.

This clonotype occurred many times. The rearrangement joins TRBV4-1 to TRBJ2-4, with D possibly being TRBD1 (5 bases). Trimming removed 0 bases at V and 2 bases at J, with 17 bases between. From germline, CDR1 is MGHRA and CDR2 YSYEKL. The CDR3 is made up of 18 amino acids. CDR3: CASSQDGPPRATKNIQYF. In DNA, the CDR3 is TGCGCCAGCAGCCAAGATGGTCCCCCCAGGGCCACCAAAAACATTCAGTACTTC.

In this sample, this clonotype turned up a few times. V gene TRBV29-1 combines with J gene TRBJ1-1; perhaps TRBD1 as D (5 bases). CDR3 size: 13 residues. V was trimmed by 6 bases and J by 2 bases, leaving 13 bases between them. The germline gives CDR1 SQVTM, CDR2 ANQGSEA. This CDR3 reads CSVGLEGNTEAFF. CDR3 DNA: TGCAGCGTGGGGCTAGAGGGAAACACTGAAGCTTTCTTT.

Many counts were recorded for this clonotype. The chain joins TRBV20-1 to TRBJ1-2; perhaps TRBD1 as D (6 bases). Germline V gives CDR1 DFQATT, CDR2 SNEGSKA (reference sequence). V shed 0 bases and J shed 4 bases, with 12 bases lying between them. The CDR3 spans 14 residues. CDR3 DNA sequence: TGCAGTGCTAGAGATAGCGAGGGGGTCTATGGCTACACCTTC. This codes for CSARDSEGVYGYTF.

This clonotype was found a few times. CDR3 coding DNA: TGTGCCAGCAGCTTAGTAATACTAGCGAGCACAGATACGCAGTATTTT. Its protein product is CASSLVILASTDTQYF. The gene calls are TRBV7-2 and TRBJ2-3; TRBD2 aligns across 7 bases. This CDR3 is 16 amino acids long. J gave up 0 bases and V 1 base, and 4 bases lay outside the gene matches. In germline, CDR1 is SGHTA, CDR2 FQGNSA.

This clonotype came up many times. The chain recombines TRBV4-3 with TRBJ2-7; no reliable D call. V was clipped by 0 bases and J by 3 bases, with 6 bases between them. In germline, CDR1 is LGHNA, CDR2 YSLEER. The length of the CDR3 is 13 residues. The CDR3 nucleotides read TGCGCCAGCAGCCAAGATGTCAACTACGAGCAGTACTTC. As protein: CASSQDVNYEQYF.

The V gene is TRBV27, the J gene TRBJ1-2; TRBD1 aligns across 8 bases. CDR3 size: 12 residues. The V and J ends lost 8 bases and 4 bases, in that order; junction bases with no gene match: 3. Germline CDR1 and CDR2: MNHEY and SMNVEV (reference sequence). This CDR3 is CASGTGFYGYTF. The CDR3 nucleotides are TGTGCCAGCGGGACAGGATTCTATGGCTACACCTTC.

This clonotype showed up just a few times. The chain carries TRBV5-6 and TRBJ2-6; D is unclear. Germline values: CDR1 SGHDT, CDR2 YYEEEE. The V gene lost 2 bases and the J gene lost 0 bases, with 9 bases spanning the gap. CDR3 length equals 16 residues. The CDR3 coding sequence is TGTGCCAGCAGCTTAAGCGTCTACTCTGGGGCCAACGTCCTGACTTTC. Translated, it gives CASSLSVYSGANVLTF.

This clonotype was picked up a small number of times. This chain links TRBV11-1 with TRBJ2-6; TRBD2 agrees at 9 bases. The length of the CDR3 is 18 residues. Germline CDR1 is SGHAT and CDR2 is FQDESV (reference sequence). The V gene end was trimmed by 5 bases and the J gene end by 4 bases; junction bases not matched to a gene: 12. In nucleotides, the CDR3 is TGTGCCAGCAGCGGAGTAGCGGGGGTATGGTCCGGGGCCAACGTCCTGACTTTC. It translates to CASSGVAGVWSGANVLTF.

This clonotype was seen only a few times. The chain couples TRBV11-1 to TRBJ2-7; 12 bases map to TRBD2. The length of the CDR3 is 18 residues. The germline V gene encodes CDR1 SGHAT and CDR2 FQDESV (reference sequence). J lost 5 bases, V lost 4 bases, and 15 bases had no gene match. CDR3 sequence: CASSSRTSGALFWDEQYF. CDR3 sequence (DNA): TGTGCCAGCAGCTCCCGGACTAGCGGGGCCCTTTTTTGGGACGAGCAGTACTTC.

This clonotype has at least ten counts. The V gene is TRBV7-2, the J gene TRBJ2-7; possible D gene TRBD2, 5 bases. V lost 3 bases, J lost 4 bases, and 10 bases lay in between. Germline loops: CDR1 SGHTA, CDR2 FQGNSA. The CDR3 loop spans 13 amino acids. Here the CDR3 DNA reads TGTGCCAGCAGCTTCGGACTTCGGTACGAGCAGTACTTC. Its protein product is CASSFGLRYEQYF.

This clonotype was detected many times. The chain is built from TRBV28 and TRBJ2-3; the D gene is possibly TRBD2 (6 bases). The CDR3 consists of 15 residues. Trimming took off 8 bases at V and 3 bases at J, with 18 bases between the two ends. Germline CDR1 reads MDHEN; CDR2 reads SYDVKM. The CDR3 spells CASGTPPEGTDTQYF. The CDR3 coding sequence is TGTGCCAGCGGTACCCCCCCGGAGGGGACAGATACGCAGTATTTT.